A selection of T cell receptor beta chains follows, all from one sample in a study of blood T cell repertoires in COVID-19. The method was immunoSEQ multiplex PCR; TCRdb's version includes in-frame clones alone and lacks a portion of them. This sample has just over 150,000 clones, with roughly 82% found just once. Sequencing used peripheral blood. The receptors stem from a woman between 40 and 50 years old with COVID-19, enrolled during active disease. The CDR3 runs from the conserved cysteine through the conserved F or W. A D gene is named only where the DNA matches it firmly. The size entry is marked missing in some rows and otherwise reads once, few, many or a size class.

TRBV24-1	NA	TRBD1	TRBJ2-5	TGTGCCACCAGTGATTGGCTGCCTTCCTTGGGACAGGTAGACGACCAAGAGACCCAGTACTTC	CATSDWLPSLGQVDDQETQYF
TRBV21-1	NA	NA	TRBJ2-1	TGTGCCAGCGATCCTAAACGGGGGGGCCGGGAGCAGTTCTTC	CASDPKRGGREQFF
TRBV5-4	NA	TRBD1	TRBJ2-7	TGTGCCAGCAGCTTGGCACAGGGGGTCTCCGAGCAGTACTTC	CASSLAQGVSEQYF
TRBV9	NA	TRBD2	TRBJ2-1	TGTGCCAGCGGGAGGGGTAGCAATGAGCAGTTCTTC	CASGRGSNEQFF
TRBV12-3/TRBV12-4	NA	NA	TRBJ2-7	TGTGCCAGCAAAGCCGACTCCTACGAGCAGTACTTC	CASKADSYEQYF
TRBV5-4	NA	NA	TRBJ1-2	TGTGCCAGCAGCGCCAGGACTTTACTGGGCGGTGGCTACACCTTC	CASSARTLLGGGYTF
TRBV7-7	NA	TRBD1	TRBJ2-7	TGTGCTAGCAGCCACGCCCCCGGGACAGATTACGAGCAGTACTTC	CASSHAPGTDYEQYF
TRBV28	many	TRBD1	TRBJ1-5	TGTGCCAGCAGTTTATTCGGTCGGGGACAGTTCCAGCATTTT	CASSLFGRGQFQHF
TRBV5-4	NA	NA	TRBJ2-2	TGTGCCAGCAGCGCACTAGGTGTGGTTTCCGGGGAGCTGTTTTTT	CASSALGVVSGELFF
TRBV19	NA	NA	TRBJ2-1	TGTGCCAGTAGTACGGGACTCAGCAATGAGCAGTTCTTC	CASSTGLSNEQFF
TRBV19	NA	NA	TRBJ1-5	TGTGCCAGTATCTATAGCGGGGGCCTCAATCAGCCCCAGCATTTT	CASIYSGGLNQPQHF
TRBV11-1	NA	TRBD2	TRBJ2-3	TGTGCCAGCAGCTTATCTAGCGGGGGAGATACGCAGTATTTT	CASSLSSGGDTQYF
TRBV9	NA	NA	TRBJ2-3	TGTGCCAGCAGCGTAGTGGCGGGAAGGACAGATACGCAGTATTTT	CASSVVAGRTDTQYF
TRBV6-1	NA	NA	TRBJ1-5	TGTGCCAGCAGTGGCATTGGGCAGGCAGGGCGCAATCAGCCCCAGCATTTT	CASSGIGQAGRNQPQHF
TRBV27	NA	NA	TRBJ2-2	TGTGCCACTTCCCTCGGGGGTCGTACCGGGGAGCTGTTTTTT	CATSLGGRTGELFF
TRBV5-1	many	NA	TRBJ1-1	TGCGCCAGCAGCCCCCTAGGGGGGAACACTGAAGCTTTCTTT	CASSPLGGNTEAFF
TRBV30	NA	NA	TRBJ1-5	TGTGCCTGGAACTCCGGGGGGGGTAGCAATCAGCCCCAGCATTTT	CAWNSGGGSNQPQHF
TRBV29-1	NA	NA	TRBJ1-1	TGCAGCGTTGCCCGGAACACTGAAGCTTTCTTT	CSVARNTEAFF
TRBV6-6	NA	NA	TRBJ1-1	TGTGCCAGCAGTTACTTAAACTCTGGGAACACTGAAGCTTTCTTT	CASSYLNSGNTEAFF
TRBV19	NA	NA	TRBJ1-5	TGTGCCAGTAGTATCCGGGTGGGTCTAATTGAGCAGCCCCAGCATTTT	CASSIRVGLIEQPQHF
TRBV5-1	NA	TRBD2	TRBJ2-1	TGCGCCAGCAGCTTGTTAGCGGGAGCAGGTAATGAGCAGTTCTTC	CASSLLAGAGNEQFF
TRBV6-4	few	TRBD2	TRBJ2-7	TGTGCCAGCAGTGAGCTAGCGGGAAGCTCCTACGAGCAGTACTTC	CASSELAGSSYEQYF
TRBV25-1	few	NA	TRBJ2-1	TGTGCCAGCCACAGTGAAGTTGTGGATGAGCAGTTCTTC	CASHSEVVDEQFF
TRBV7-2	NA	NA	TRBJ1-2	TGTGCCAGCAGCTTAGATGCGGGAGGCTACACCTTC	CASSLDAGGYTF
TRBV2	NA	NA	TRBJ2-3	TGTGCCAGCAAAGAGGACAGTACAGATACGCAGTATTTT	CASKEDSTDTQYF
TRBV5-6	NA	TRBD1	TRBJ2-2	TGTGCCAGCAGCTTTACCGGGACAGCGAACACCGGGGAGCTGTTTTTT	CASSFTGTANTGELFF
TRBV19	NA	NA	TRBJ2-2	TGTGCCAGTAGTATAAGCGTGAACACCGGGGAGCTGTTTTTT	CASSISVNTGELFF
TRBV18	NA	NA	TRBJ2-1	TGTGCCAGCTCACCACGAAGGGACAAATTTTACAATGAGCAGTTCTTC	CASSPRRDKFYNEQFF